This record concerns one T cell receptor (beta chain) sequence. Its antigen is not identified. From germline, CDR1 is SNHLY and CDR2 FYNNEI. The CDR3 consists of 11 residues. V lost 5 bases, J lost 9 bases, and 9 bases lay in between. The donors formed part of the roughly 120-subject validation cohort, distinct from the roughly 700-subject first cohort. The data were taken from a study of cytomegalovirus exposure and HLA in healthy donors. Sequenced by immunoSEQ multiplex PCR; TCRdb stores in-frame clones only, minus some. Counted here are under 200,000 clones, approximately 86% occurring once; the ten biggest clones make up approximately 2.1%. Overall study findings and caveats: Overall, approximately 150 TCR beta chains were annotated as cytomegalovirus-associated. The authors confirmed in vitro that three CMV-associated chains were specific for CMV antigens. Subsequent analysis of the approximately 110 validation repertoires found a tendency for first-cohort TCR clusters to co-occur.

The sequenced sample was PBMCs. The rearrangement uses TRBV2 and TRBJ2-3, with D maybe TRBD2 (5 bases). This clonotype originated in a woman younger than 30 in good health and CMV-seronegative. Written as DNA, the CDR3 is TGTGCCAGCAGTCCCACTAGGACGCAGTATTTT. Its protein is CASSPTRTQYF.